The 10 T cell receptor beta chains below were found in one sample sequenced in a study of vaccination effects on CD4 cells after COVID-19. The culture ran for roughly ten days before CD4+ T cells were isolated. Participants each got two BNT162b2 or mRNA-1273 vaccine doses. The data were produced by immunoSEQ multiplex PCR, yet TCRdb's version contains in-frame clones alone and is incomplete. This table holds tens of thousands of clones, 70% to 80% found once. Their antigens remain unidentified. The sample here was CD4+ T cells from PBMCs cultured without peptide, taken after COVID-19 vaccination. All receptors derive from a human donor who received a COVID-19 vaccine.

The chain combines TRBV24-1 with TRBJ2-1; D is possibly TRBD1 (6 bases). The CDR3 is 14 amino acids. Germline V gives CDR1 KGHDR, CDR2 SFDVKD. Between the trimmed V and J ends, which lost 4 bases and 7 bases, there was a span of 13 bases. Here the CDR3 reads CATSEPTGRNEQFF. The CDR3 nucleotides read TGTGCCACCAGTGAACCGACAGGCCGAAATGAGCAGTTCTTC.

The rearrangement uses TRBV5-1 and TRBJ1-2; D is perhaps TRBD1 (5 bases). The CDR3 loop spans 15 amino acids. Trimming left V 2 bases short and J 8 bases short, with 19 bases between. Germline V gives CDR1 SGHRS, CDR2 YFSETQ. The CDR3 is CASSLKPTELVGYTF. The DNA of the CDR3 is TGCGCCAGCAGCTTAAAGCCGACAGAGCTGGTAGGCTACACCTTC.

The chain recombines TRBV7-8 with TRBJ1-5; no definite D call. Germline-derived CDR1 and CDR2 are SGHVS and FQNEAQ. CDR3 length: 14 amino acids. Trimming took 0 bases from V and 4 from J, leaving 7 bases between them. The CDR3 sequence: CASSLAAGNQPQHF. The DNA for the CDR3 is TGTGCCAGCAGCTTAGCAGCTGGTAATCAGCCCCAGCATTTT.

The V and J genes are TRBV6-5 and TRBJ2-7; 10 bases are shared with TRBD1. Trimming at V came to 6 bases and at J to 1 base, leaving 3 bases not matched to a gene. Germline V CDR1 and CDR2: MNHEY, SVGAGI. This CDR3 contains 14 residues. Written as DNA, the CDR3 is TGTGCCAGCAGCAGGGGACAGGGGTCCTACGAGCAGTACGTC. It translates to CASSRGQGSYEQYV.

The V call is TRBV3-1 (or the pseudogene TRBV3-2), the J call TRBJ2-1; 8 nucleotides align to TRBD2. Germline loops: CDR1 LGHDT, CDR2 YNNKEL (reference sequence). This CDR3 comprises 14 residues. The junction had 6 bases not matched to a gene; V was cut back by 1 base and J by 10 bases. CDR3: CASSQVVSGAEQFF. The CDR3 coding sequence is TGTGCCAGCAGCCAAGTGGTTAGCGGGGCGGAGCAGTTCTTC.

The chain carries TRBV5-1 and TRBJ2-3, with D possibly being TRBD2 (6 bases). The CDR3 loop spans 14 amino acids. Trimming pared 2 bases from V and 6 bases from J, leaving 13 bases between. Germline V gene sequence: CDR1 SGHRS, CDR2 YFSETQ. The CDR3, as DNA: TGCGCCAGCAGCTTAAGGGCGGGGACCGATACGCAGTATTTT. It translates to CASSLRAGTDTQYF. Full variable domain (missing parts from reference TRBV5-1 and TRBJ2-3): KAGVTQTPRYLIKTRGQQVTLSCSPISGHRSVSWYQQTPGQGLQFLFEYFSETQRNKGNFPGRFSGRQFSNSRSEMNVSTLELGDSALYLCASSLRAGTDTQYFGPGTRLTVL.

This chain connects TRBV5-1 to TRBJ1-2; 10 bases are shared with TRBD1. Trimming removed 4 bases from V and 1 base from J; junction bases left unmatched: 4. Per the germline V gene, CDR1 is SGHRS and CDR2 is YFSETQ. The CDR3 spans 15 residues. This chain's CDR3 is CASSPGTGVNYGYTF. The DNA of the CDR3 is TGCGCCAGCAGCCCCGGGACAGGGGTTAACTATGGCTACACCTTC.

This clone has just one count. The chain combines TRBV7-2 with TRBJ2-3; D remains ambiguous. V lost 4 bases and J lost 1, with 9 bases in between. The germline V gene encodes CDR1 SGHTA and CDR2 FQGNSA. This CDR3 contains 14 residues. The CDR3 sequence is CASSSSGGTDTQYF. The CDR3 region has the DNA TGTGCCAGCAGCTCGTCGGGTGGCACAGATACGCAGTATTTT.

The chain couples TRBV18 to TRBJ2-2; D perhaps matches TRBD1 (5 bases). Trimming removed 1 base at V and 3 bases at J, with 6 bases between. This CDR3 contains 14 residues. Germline V gene data show CDR1 as KGHSH and CDR2 as LQKENI. CDR3 protein: CASSPQGDTGELFF. CDR3 DNA: TGTGCCAGCTCACCACAAGGGGACACCGGGGAGCTGTTTTTT.

This clone was seen more than once but under ten times. This chain links TRBV2 with TRBJ1-1; D gene ambiguous. Germline loops: CDR1 SNHLY, CDR2 FYNNEI. The V gene lost 5 bases and the J gene lost 2 bases, with 9 bases spanning the gap. The CDR3 has 13 amino acids. The CDR3 protein is CASSLTDNTEAFF. The CDR3 DNA reads TGTGCCAGCAGTCTGACTGATAACACTGAAGCTTTCTTT.